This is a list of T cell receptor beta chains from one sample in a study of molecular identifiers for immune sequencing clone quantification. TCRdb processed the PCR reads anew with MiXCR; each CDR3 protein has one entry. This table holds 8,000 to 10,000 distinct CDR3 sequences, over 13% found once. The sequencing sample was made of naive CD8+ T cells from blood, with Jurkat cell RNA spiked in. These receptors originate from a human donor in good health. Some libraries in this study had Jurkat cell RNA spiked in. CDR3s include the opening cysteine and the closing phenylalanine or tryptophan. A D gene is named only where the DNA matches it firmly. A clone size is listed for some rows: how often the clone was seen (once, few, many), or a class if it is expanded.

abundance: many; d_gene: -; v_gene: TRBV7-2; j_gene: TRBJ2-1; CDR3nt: TGTGCCAGCAGCTTAGTACCATACTACAATGAGCAGTTCTTC; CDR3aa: CASSLVPYYNEQFF
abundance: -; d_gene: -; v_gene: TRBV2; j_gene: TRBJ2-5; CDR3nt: TGTGCCAGCAGTGAAGGGACAGAAACTCAAGAGACCCAGTACTTC; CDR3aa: CASSEGTETQETQYF
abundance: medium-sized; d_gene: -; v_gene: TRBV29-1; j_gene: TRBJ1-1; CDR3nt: TGCAGCGTTGAATCGGCCCCAGAGGAAGCTTTCTTT; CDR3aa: CSVESAPEEAFF
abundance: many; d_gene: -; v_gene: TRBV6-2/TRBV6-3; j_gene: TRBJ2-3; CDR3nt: TGTGCCAGCAGTTACTTTGCGGGCCGCACAGATACGCAGTATTTT; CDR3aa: CASSYFAGRTDTQYF
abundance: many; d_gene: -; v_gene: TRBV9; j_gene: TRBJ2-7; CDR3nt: TGTGCCAGCAGCCTCAGCGAGAGGGGCTACGAGCAGTACTTC; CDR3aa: CASSLSERGYEQYF
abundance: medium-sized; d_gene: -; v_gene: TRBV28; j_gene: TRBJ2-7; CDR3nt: TGTGCCAGCAGGTCCTTTCTGAGGGAGCAGTACTTC; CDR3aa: CASRSFLREQYF
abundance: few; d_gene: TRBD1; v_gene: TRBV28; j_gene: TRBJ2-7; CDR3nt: TGTGCCAGCAGTTTAGACAGGGGCGACTACGAGCAGTACTTC; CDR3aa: CASSLDRGDYEQYF
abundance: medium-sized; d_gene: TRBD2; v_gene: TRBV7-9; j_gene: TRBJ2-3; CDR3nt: TGTGCCAGCAGCCACGGACTAGCGGGAAAAGATACGCAGTATTTT; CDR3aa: CASSHGLAGKDTQYF
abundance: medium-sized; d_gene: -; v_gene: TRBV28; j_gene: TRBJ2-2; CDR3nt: TGTGCCAGCGGGAGGCCAGACGACACCGGGGAGCTGTTTTTT; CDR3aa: CASGRPDDTGELFF
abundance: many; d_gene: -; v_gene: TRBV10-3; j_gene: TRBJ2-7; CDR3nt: TGTGCCATCAGAATTAGCGGAAGCTCCTACGAGCAGTACTTC; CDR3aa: CAIRISGSSYEQYF
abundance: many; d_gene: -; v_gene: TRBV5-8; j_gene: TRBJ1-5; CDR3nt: TGTGCCAGCAGCTTCGAGGGGGAGGAGGGGCCCCAGCATTTT; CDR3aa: CASSFEGEEGPQHF
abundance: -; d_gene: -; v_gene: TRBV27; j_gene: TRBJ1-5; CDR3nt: TGTGCCAGCAGACGGGGCGATCAGCCCCCGCATTTT; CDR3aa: CASRRGDQPPHF
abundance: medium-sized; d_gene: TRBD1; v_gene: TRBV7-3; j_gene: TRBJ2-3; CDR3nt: TGTGCCAGCAGCTTTGGGACAGGGGTATCAGATACGCAGTATTTT; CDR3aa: CASSFGTGVSDTQYF
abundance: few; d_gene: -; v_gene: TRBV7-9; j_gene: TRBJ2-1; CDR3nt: TGTGCCAGCAGTTGGCCGAATGAGCAGTTCTTC; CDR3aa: CASSWPNEQFF
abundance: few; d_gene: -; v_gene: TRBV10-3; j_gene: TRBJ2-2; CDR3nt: TGTGCCATCAGTGGCCCCCAAGAGAACACCGGGGAGCTGTTTTTT; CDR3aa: CAISGPQENTGELFF
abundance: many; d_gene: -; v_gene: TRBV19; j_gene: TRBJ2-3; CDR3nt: TGTGCCAGTAGGAGCGGTAGCACAGATACGCAGTATTTT; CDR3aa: CASRSGSTDTQYF
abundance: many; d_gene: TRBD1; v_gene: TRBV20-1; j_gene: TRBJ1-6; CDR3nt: TGCAGTGCTAGAGCTCCCATCGAGGACAGGGCTAATTCACCCCTCCACTTT; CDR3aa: CSARAPIEDRANSPLHF
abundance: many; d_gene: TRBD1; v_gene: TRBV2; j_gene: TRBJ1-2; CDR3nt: TGTGCCAGCAGAGGCTCGACAGGGGACTATGGCTACACCTTC; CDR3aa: CASRGSTGDYGYTF
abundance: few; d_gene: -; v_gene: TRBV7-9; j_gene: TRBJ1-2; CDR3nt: TGTGCCAGCAGCTTAGTCCAGACCGGGACGGCTTTCTCTACCTTC; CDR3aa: CASSLVQTGTAFSTF
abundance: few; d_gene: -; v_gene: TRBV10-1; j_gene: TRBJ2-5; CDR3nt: TGCGCCAGCAGTGATTCTCCCGGGGTTGAGACCCAGTACTTC; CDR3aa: CASSDSPGVETQYF
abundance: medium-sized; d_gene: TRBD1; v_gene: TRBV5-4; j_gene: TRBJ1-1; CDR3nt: TGTGCCAGCAGCTCGGCTCCGGGACAGGGGTTAGGAGCTTTCTTT; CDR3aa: CASSSAPGQGLGAFF
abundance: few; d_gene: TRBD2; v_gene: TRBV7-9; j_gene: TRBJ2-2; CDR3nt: TGTGCCAGCGACATGCGGGAGGGTTTCGAGCTGTTTTTT; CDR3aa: CASDMREGFELFF
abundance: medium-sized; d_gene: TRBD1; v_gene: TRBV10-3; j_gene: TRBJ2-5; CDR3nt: TGTGCCATCAGGGAGACAGGGGTAGAGACCCAGTACTTC; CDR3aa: CAIRETGVETQYF
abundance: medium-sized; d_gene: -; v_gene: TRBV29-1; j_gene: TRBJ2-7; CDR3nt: TGCAGCGTTTCCTGGGCGGGCCCCTACGAGCAGTACTTC; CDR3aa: CSVSWAGPYEQYF
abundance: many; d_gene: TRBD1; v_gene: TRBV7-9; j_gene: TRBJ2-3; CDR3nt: TGTGCCAGCATTCGGACAGGGGTCACAGATACGCAGTATTTT; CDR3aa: CASIRTGVTDTQYF
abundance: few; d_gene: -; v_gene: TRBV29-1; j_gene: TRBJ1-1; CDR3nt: TGCAGCGTTGTTCGACCGGGCGGGACTGAAGCTTTCTTT; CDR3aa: CSVVRPGGTEAFF
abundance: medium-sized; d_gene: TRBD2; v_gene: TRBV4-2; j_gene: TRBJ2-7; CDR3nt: TGTGCCAGCAGCCAAGAGACTAGCGGTGCCTACGAGCAGTACTTC; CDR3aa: CASSQETSGAYEQYF
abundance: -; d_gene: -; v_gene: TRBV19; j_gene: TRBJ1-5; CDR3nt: TGTGCCAGTAGTATACCTCCCCACGTCGTGGGAGGTTACAATCAGCCCCAGCATTTT; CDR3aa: CASSIPPHVVGGYNQPQHF
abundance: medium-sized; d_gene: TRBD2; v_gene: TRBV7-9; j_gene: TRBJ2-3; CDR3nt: TGTGCCAGCAGCATAGCAACCCAGCGGGAGGGCCGAGATACGCAGTATTTT; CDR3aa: CASSIATQREGRDTQYF
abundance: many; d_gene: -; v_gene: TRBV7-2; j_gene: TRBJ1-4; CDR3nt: TGTGCCAGCAGCTTAGCTGGCAGTCGGGGTGAAAAACTGTTTTTT; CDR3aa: CASSLAGSRGEKLFF
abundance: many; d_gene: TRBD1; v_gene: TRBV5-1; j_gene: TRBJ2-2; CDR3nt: TGCGCCAGCAGCGATCCGGGACAGGGTGAATTGGGCGGGGAGCTGTTTTTT; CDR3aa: CASSDPGQGELGGELFF
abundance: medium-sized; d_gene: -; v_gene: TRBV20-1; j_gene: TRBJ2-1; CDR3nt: TGCAGTGCTCCCGGCGCACCCGAGCAGTTCTTC; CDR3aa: CSAPGAPEQFF
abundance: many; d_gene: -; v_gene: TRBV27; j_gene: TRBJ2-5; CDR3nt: TGTGCCAGCAGTCCCCTTCGGGAAGGGGGGAAAGAGACCCAGTACTTC; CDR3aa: CASSPLREGGKETQYF
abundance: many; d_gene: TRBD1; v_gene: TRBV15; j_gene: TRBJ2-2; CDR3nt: TGTGCCACCAGCGGGCCGACAGGGAACGTTCCCGGGGAGCTGTTTTTT; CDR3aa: CATSGPTGNVPGELFF
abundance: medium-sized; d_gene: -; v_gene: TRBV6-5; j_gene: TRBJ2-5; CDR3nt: TGTGCCAGCAGTTACTCGACGGGGGTAGGAGAGACCCAGTACTTC; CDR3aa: CASSYSTGVGETQYF
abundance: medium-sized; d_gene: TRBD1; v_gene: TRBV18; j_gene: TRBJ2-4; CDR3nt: TGTGCCAGCTCACCACTTCTGGGACAGGGGTCGGCCAAAAACATTCAGTACTTC; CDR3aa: CASSPLLGQGSAKNIQYF
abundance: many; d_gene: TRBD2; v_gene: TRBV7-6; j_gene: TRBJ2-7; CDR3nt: TGTGCCAGCAGCACCAGCGGGAGTTCCTACGAGCAGTACTTC; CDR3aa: CASSTSGSSYEQYF
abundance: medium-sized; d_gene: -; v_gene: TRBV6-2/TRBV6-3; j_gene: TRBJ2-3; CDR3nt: TGTGCCAGCAGCCACGGGGGCCTGAACACAGATACGCAGTATTTT; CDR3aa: CASSHGGLNTDTQYF
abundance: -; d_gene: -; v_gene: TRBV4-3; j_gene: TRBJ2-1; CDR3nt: TGCGCCAGCAGCCAAGATTTTACTAGTCTTGCTTCCTACAATGAGCAGTTCTTC; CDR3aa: CASSQDFTSLASYNEQFF
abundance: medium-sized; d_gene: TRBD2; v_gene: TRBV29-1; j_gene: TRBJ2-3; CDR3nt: TGCAGCATATACGGACTAGCGGGGGGAATCGTGTCTGCTCGTACGCAGTATTTT; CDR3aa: CSIYGLAGGIVSARTQYF
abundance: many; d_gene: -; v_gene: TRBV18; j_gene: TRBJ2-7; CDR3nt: TGTGCCAGCTCACCAGACGACAGCTACGAGCAGTACTTC; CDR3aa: CASSPDDSYEQYF
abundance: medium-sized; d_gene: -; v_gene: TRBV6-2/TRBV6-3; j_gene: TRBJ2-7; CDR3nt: TGTGCCAGCAGTTACGGGGCCCGGGGTTACTACGAGCAGTACTTC; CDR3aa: CASSYGARGYYEQYF
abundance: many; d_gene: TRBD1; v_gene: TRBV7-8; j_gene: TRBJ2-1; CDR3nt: TGTGCCAGCAGCGGGACAGGGGGCGGCGATGAGCAGTTCTTC; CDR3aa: CASSGTGGGDEQFF
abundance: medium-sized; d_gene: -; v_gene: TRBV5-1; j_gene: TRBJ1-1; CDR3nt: TGCGCCAGCAGCTTTTTTACCGGGGCAAGCTACACTGAAGCTTTCTTT; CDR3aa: CASSFFTGASYTEAFF
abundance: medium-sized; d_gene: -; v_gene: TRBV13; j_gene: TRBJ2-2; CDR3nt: TGTGCCAGCAGCTTCCTAAGCGGGACACCTAGCCTGAACACCGGGGAGCTGTTTTTT; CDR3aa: CASSFLSGTPSLNTGELFF
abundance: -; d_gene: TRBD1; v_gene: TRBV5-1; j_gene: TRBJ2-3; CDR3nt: TGTGCCAGCAGCTTGGCCGACAGGGGATTGGGGGATACGCAGTATTTT; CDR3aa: CASSLADRGLGDTQYF
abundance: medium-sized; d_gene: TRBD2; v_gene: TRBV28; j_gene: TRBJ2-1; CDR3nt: TGTGCCAGCAGTTTACACAGCGGGAGCGCCTACAATGAGCAGTTCTTC; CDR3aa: CASSLHSGSAYNEQFF
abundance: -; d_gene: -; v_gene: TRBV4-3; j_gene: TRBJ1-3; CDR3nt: TGCGCCAGCAGCCAAGATCCGGGGCTGGGGGCAGCAAACGCCATATATTTT; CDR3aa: CASSQDPGLGAANAIYF
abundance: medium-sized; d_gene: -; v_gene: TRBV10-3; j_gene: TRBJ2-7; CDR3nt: TGTGCCATCAGTGAGTCTGGGGAGCAGTACTTC; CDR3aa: CAISESGEQYF
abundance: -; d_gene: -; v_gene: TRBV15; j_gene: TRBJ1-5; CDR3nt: TGTGCCACCAGCGCGGGGAGCAATCAGCCCCAGCATTTT; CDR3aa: CATSAGSNQPQHF
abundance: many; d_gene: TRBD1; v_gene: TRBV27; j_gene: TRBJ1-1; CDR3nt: TGTGCCAGCAGTTTAGACAGGGGATACGGCACTGAAGCTTTCTTT; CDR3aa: CASSLDRGYGTEAFF